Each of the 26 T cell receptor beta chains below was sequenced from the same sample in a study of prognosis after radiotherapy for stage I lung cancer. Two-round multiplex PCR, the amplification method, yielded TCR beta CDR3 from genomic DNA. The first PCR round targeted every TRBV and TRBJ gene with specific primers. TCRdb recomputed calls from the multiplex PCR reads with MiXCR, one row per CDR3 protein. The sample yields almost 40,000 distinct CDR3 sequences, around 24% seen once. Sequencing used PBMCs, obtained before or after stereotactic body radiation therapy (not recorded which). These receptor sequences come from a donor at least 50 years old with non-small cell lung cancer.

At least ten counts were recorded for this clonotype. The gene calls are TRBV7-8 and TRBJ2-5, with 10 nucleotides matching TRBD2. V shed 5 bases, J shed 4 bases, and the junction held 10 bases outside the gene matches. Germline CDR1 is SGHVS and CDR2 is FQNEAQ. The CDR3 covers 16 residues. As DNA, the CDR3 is TGTGCCAGCAGCCTATCTAGCGGGGGAGTCTTAGAGACCCAGTACTTC. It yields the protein CASSLSSGGVLETQYF. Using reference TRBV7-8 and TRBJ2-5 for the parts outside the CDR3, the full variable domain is GAGVSQSPRYKVAKRGQDVALRCDPISGHVSLFWYQQALGQGPEFLTYFQNEAQLDKSGLPSDRFFAERPEGSVSTLKIQRTQQEDSAVYLCASSLSSGGVLETQYFGPGTRLLVL.

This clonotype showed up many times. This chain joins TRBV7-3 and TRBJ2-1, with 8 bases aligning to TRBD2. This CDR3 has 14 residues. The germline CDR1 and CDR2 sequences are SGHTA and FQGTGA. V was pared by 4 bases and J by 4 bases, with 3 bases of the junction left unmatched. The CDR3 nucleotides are TGTGCCAGCAGCTCTAGCGGGTATTACAATGAGCAGTTCTTC. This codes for CASSSSGYYNEQFF.

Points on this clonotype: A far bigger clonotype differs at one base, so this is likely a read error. Written as DNA, the CDR3 is TGTGCCAGCAGTTATCAGTGGCCCTACGAGCAGTACTTC. This sequence encodes CASSYQWPYEQYF. J is TRBJ2-7 and V is TRBV6-9; no reliable D call. Trimming stripped 2 bases from V and 2 bases from J, with 7 bases between. There are 13 residues in the CDR3. Per germline, CDR1 MNHGY and CDR2 SVAAGI.

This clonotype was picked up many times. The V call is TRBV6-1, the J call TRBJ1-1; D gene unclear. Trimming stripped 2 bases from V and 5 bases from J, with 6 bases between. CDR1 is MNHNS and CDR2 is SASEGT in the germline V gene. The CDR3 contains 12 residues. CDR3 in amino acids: CASSELATEAFF. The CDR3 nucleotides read TGTGCCAGCAGTGAACTGGCGACTGAAGCTTTCTTT.

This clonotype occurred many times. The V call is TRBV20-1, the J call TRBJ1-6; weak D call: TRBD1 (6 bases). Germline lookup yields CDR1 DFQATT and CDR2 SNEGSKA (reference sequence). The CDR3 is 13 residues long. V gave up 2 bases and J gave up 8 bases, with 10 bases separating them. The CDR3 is CSARRGRDSPLHF. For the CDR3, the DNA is TGCAGTGCTAGAAGGGGGAGAGATTCACCCCTCCACTTT.

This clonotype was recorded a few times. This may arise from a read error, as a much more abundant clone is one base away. CDR3 in DNA: TGTGCCAGCAGCTACCTGGGGGGGATCACATATACGCAGTATTTT. This translates into CASSYLGGITYTQYF. The chain employs TRBV6-2 or TRBV6-3 and TRBJ2-3; the match to TRBD2 covers 7 bases. CDR1 is MNHEY, CDR2 SVGEGT, per germline. This CDR3 comprises 15 residues.

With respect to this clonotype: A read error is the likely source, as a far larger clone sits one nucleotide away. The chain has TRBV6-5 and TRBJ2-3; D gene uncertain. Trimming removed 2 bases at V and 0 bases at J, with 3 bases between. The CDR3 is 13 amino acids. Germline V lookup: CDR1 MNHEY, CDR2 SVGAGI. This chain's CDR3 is CASSYKSTDTQYF. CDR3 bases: TGTGCCAGCAGTTACAAGAGCACAGATACGCAGTATTTT.

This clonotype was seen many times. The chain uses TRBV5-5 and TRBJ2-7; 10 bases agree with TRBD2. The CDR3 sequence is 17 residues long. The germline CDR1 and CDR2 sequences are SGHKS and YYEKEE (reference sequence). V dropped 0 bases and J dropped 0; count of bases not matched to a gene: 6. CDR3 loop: CASSLGVSGGNSYEQYF. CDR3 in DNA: TGTGCCAGCAGCTTGGGTGTTAGCGGGGGGAACTCCTACGAGCAGTACTTC. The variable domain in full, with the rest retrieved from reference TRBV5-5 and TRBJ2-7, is DAGVTQSPTHLIKTRGQQVTLRCSPISGHKSVSWYQQVLGQGPQFIFQYYEKEERGRGNFPDRFSARQFPNYSSELNVNALLLGDSALYLCASSLGVSGGNSYEQYFGPGTRLTVT.

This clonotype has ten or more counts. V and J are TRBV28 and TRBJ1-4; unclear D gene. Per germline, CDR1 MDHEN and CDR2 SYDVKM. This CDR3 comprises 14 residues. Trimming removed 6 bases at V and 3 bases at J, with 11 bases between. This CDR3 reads CASREGGPNEKLFF. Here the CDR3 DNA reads TGTGCCAGCAGAGAGGGAGGTCCTAATGAAAAACTGTTTTTT. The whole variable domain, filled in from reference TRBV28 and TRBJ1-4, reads DVKVTQSSRYLVKRTGEKVFLECVQDMDHENMFWYRQDPGLGLRLIYFSYDVKMKEKGDIPEGYSVSREKKERFSLILESASTNQTSMYLCASREGGPNEKLFFGSGTQLSVL.

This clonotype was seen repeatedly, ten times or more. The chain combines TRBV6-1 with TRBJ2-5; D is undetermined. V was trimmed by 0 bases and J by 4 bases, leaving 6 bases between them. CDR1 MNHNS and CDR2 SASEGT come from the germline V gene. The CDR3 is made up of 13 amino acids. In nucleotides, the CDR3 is TGTGCCAGCAGTGAAGCGCTTCGAGAGACCCAGTACTTC. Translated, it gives CASSEALRETQYF.

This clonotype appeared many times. The CDR3 sequence is CASSLFARGRRNSPLHF. The CDR3 DNA follows: TGTGCCAGCAGTTTATTCGCGAGGGGGCGTCGGAATTCACCCCTCCACTTT. The rearrangement uses TRBV28 and TRBJ1-6; 7 bases line up with TRBD1. J gave up 7 bases and V 1 base, and 10 bases lay outside the gene matches. The CDR3 length is 17 residues. Germline V gives CDR1 MDHEN, CDR2 SYDVKM.

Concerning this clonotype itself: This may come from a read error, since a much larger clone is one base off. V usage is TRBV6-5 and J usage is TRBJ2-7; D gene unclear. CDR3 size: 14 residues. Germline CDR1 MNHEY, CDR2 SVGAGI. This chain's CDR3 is CASSSRASSYDQYF. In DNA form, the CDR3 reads TGTGCCAGCAGTTCTAGGGCCTCCTCCTACGATCAGTACTTC.

CDR3 in amino acids: CASSLQGLAGNIQYF. The DNA for the CDR3 is TGTGCCAGCAGCTTACAGGGACTAGCGGGGAACATTCAGTACTTC. The rearrangement uses TRBV5-4 and TRBJ2-4, with TRBD2 identical over 13 bases. The germline CDR1 and CDR2 sequences are SGHNT and YYREEE (reference sequence). Trimming cost V 2 bases and J 7 bases; bases outside gene matches: 3. The CDR3 has 15 amino acids.

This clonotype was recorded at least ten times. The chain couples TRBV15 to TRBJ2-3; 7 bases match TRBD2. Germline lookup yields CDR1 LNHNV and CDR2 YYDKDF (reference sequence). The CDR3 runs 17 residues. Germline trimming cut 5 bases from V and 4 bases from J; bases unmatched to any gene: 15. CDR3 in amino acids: CATSGGVRDPASDTQYF. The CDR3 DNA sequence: TGTGCCACCAGCGGGGGGGTGCGAGACCCGGCGTCAGATACGCAGTATTTT.

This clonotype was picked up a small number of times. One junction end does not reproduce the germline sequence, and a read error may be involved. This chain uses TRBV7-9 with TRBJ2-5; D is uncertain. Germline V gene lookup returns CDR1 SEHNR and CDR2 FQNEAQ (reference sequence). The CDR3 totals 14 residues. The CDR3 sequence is CAGSSTALAWTQYF. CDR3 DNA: TGTGCCGGCAGCTCCACCGCACTCGCCTGGACCCAGTACTTC. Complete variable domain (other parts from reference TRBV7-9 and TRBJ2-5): DTGVSQNPRHKITKRGQNVTFRCDPISEHNRLYWYRQTLGQGPEFLTYFQNEAQLEKSRLLSDRFSAERPKGSFSTLEIQRTEQGDSAMYLCAGSSTALAWTQYFGPGTRLLVL.

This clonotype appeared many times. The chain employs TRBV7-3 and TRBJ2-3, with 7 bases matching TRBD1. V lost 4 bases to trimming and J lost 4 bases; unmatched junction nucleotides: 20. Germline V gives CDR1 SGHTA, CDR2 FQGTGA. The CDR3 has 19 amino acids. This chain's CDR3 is CASSSHLHNRGFGADTQYF. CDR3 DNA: TGTGCCAGCAGCTCCCACCTCCACAACAGGGGATTCGGCGCAGATACGCAGTATTTT.

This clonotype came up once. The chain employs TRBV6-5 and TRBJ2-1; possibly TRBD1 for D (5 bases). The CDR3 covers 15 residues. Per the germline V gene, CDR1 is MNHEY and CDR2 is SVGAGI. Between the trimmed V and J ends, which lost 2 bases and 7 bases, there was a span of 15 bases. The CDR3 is CASSYRGGALNEQFF. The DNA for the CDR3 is TGTGCCAGCAGTTACCGAGGTGGGGCCCTGAATGAGCAGTTCTTC.

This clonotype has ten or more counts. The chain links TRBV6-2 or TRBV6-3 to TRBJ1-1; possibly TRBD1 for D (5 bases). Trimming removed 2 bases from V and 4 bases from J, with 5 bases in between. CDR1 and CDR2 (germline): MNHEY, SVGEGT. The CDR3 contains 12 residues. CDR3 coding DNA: TGTGCCAGCAGTTACGGGGCCACTGAAGCTTTCTTT. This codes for CASSYGATEAFF.

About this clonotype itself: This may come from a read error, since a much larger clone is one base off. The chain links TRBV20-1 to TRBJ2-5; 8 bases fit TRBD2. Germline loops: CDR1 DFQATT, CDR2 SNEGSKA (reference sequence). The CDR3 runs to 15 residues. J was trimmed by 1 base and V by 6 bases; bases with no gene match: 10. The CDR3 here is CSAPESTSGQETQYF. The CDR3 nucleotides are TGCAGTGCACCGGAATCCACTAGCGGCCAAGAGACCCAGTACTTC.

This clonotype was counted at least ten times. The CDR3 DNA reads as TGTGCCAGCAGCCCATATACAGGGACAGGCGGTGAGACCCAGTACTTC. Its translation is CASSPYTGTGGETQYF. This rearrangement joins TRBV7-2 to TRBJ2-5; 8 bases are shared with TRBD1. This CDR3 is built from 16 residues. V trimming: 5 bases; J trimming: 5 bases; junction bases outside the gene matches: 13. Germline values: CDR1 SGHTA, CDR2 FQGNSA.

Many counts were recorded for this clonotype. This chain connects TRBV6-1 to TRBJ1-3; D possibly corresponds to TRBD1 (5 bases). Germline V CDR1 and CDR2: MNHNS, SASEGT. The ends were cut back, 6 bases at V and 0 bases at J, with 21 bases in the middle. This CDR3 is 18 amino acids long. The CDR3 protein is CASSPPRGVPDSGNTIYF. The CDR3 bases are TGTGCCAGCAGCCCACCTAGGGGTGTCCCGGACTCTGGAAACACCATATATTTT.

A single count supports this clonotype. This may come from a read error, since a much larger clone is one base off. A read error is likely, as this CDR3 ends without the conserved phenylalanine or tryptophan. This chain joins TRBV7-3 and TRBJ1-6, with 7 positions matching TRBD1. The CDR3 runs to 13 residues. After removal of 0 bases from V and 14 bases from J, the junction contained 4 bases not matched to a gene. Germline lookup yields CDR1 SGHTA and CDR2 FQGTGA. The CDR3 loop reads CASSLTEGAALHS. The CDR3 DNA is TGTGCCAGCAGCTTAACGGAGGGGGCGGCCCTCCACTCT.

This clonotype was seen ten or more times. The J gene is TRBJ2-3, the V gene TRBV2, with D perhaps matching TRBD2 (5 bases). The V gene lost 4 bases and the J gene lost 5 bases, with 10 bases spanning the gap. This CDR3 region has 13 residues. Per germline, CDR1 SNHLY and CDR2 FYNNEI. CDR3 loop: CASSGGFGDTQYF. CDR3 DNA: TGTGCCAGCAGTGGAGGGTTCGGAGATACGCAGTATTTT.

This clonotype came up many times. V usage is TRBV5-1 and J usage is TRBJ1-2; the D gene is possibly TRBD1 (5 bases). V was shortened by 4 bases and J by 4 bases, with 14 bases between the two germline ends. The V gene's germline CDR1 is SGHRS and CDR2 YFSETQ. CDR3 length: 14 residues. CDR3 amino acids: CASSPQGVGYGYTF. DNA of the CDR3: TGCGCCAGCAGCCCCCAGGGTGTAGGCTATGGCTACACCTTC.

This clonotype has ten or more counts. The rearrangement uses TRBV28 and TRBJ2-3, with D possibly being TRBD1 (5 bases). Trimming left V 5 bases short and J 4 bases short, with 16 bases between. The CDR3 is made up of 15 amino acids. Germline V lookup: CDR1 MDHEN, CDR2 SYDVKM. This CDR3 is CASSPHRQPPDTQYF. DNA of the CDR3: TGTGCCAGCAGTCCCCATAGACAGCCCCCAGATACGCAGTATTTT.

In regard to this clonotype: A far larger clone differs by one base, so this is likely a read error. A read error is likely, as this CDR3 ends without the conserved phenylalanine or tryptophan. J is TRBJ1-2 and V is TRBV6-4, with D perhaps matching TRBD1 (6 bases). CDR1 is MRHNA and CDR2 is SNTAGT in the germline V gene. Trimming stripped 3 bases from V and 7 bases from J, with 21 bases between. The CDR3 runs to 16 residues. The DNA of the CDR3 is TGTGCCAGCAGTGAATTTTTGACAGGCTCTAGGGGTGGCTACACCCTC. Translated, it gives CASSEFLTGSRGGYTL.